The sequence of this T cell receptor (beta chain) was determined in a study of T cell repertoires in cytomegalovirus infection. Study as a whole: A matching HLA type, together with CMV infection, was signaled by public TCR beta signatures. General observations from the study: Carriers of CMV and the relevant HLA type were discriminated by public TCR beta frequency. HLA-C-restricted TCR beta clonotypes specific for CMV led the ex vivo response.

This clonotype appeared a few times. Its antigen is currently unknown. TCRdb ran MiXCR on the reads and lists one entry per CDR3 protein. The table shows around 250,000 distinct CDR3 sequences, with more than 15% occurring only once. V was clipped by 2 bases and J by 1 base, with 12 bases between them. The CDR3 sequence is 16 residues long. In germline, CDR1 is MNHNY, CDR2 SVGAGI (reference sequence). This clonotype originated in a human donor in good health (CMV status not recorded). Some clones in this sample may be carry-over from other donors' samples. Sample: CD8+ T cells from PBMCs. The genes are TRBV6-6 and TRBJ1-5; TRBD1 might be the D (5 bases). CDR3 nucleotide sequence: TGTGCCAGCAGTTACACCGTCGGGGGAAGCAATCAGCCCCAGCATTTT. It codes for CASSYTVGGSNQPQHF.